These 26 T cell receptor beta chains came from one sample sequenced in a study of liver allograft versus peripheral blood T cells. Study-wide context: Recipients' peripheral blood T cell receptor repertoires were compared with those in transplanted livers.

A single record per CDR3 protein comes from TCRdb applying MiXCR to the reads. The sample has roughly 1,200 distinct CDR3 sequences; around 15% are singletons. The source is a human patient who had a liver transplant. Part of the T cell pool may stem from the graft donor.

As for this clonotype: A read error may explain this, as a much larger clone is one base away. The chain uses TRBV5-4 and TRBJ2-7; 7 bases line up with TRBD1. Germline loops: CDR1 SGHNT, CDR2 YYREEE (reference sequence). The V gene end was trimmed by 7 bases and the J gene end by 3 bases; junction bases not matched to a gene: 13. This CDR3 is 15 amino acids long. In DNA, the CDR3 is TGTGCCAGCGGCGACCTCACAGGGGCCTTCTACGAGCAGTACTTC. As protein: CASGDLTGAFYEQYF.

This chain links TRBV11-2 with TRBJ2-5, with D perhaps matching TRBD2 (6 bases). CDR1 SGHAT and CDR2 FQNNGV come from the germline V gene. The CDR3 length is 16 residues. Trimming cost V 2 bases and J 1 base, with 14 bases left between them. The CDR3 bases are TGTGCCAGCAGCTTATTAGGTGGAGGGGTCCAAGAGACCCAGTACTTC. Amino acids: CASSLLGGGVQETQYF.

This clonotype qualifies as medium-sized (0.01 to 0.1%). The chain combines TRBV20-1 with TRBJ2-2; 9 positions agree with TRBD2. Trimming took 0 bases from V and 6 from J; bases not matched to a gene: 11. The CDR3 has 17 amino acids. From germline, CDR1 is DFQATT and CDR2 SNEGSKA (reference sequence). The CDR3 reads CSAREHLAGRFAGELFF. CDR3 DNA: TGCAGTGCTAGAGAACATCTAGCGGGAAGGTTTGCCGGGGAGCTGTTTTTT.

On this clonotype itself: This sequence is one base from a far larger clone and is likely a read error. V is TRBV6-5 and J is TRBJ2-7; D call uncertain. V lost 5 bases and J 2 bases, leaving 13 bases between the germline ends. The CDR3 length is 14 residues. Germline values: CDR1 MNHEY, CDR2 SVGAGI. CDR3 protein: CASSATISPYEQYF. CDR3 coding DNA: TGTGCCAGCAGTGCAACCATATCCCCCTACGAGCAGTACTTC.

By share, this clonotype counts as large. The chain joins TRBV6-5 to TRBJ1-5; D is undetermined. CDR3 length: 15 amino acids. The ends were cut back, 6 bases at V and 2 bases at J, with 14 bases in the middle. Per germline, CDR1 MNHEY and CDR2 SVGAGI. CDR3 bases: TGTGCCAGCAGGAGGGAGGGTTCGGGCAATCAGCCCCAGCATTTT. Amino acid sequence: CASRREGSGNQPQHF.

In its sample, this clonotype is medium-sized. The genes are TRBV19 and TRBJ2-7; 9 positions match TRBD1. CDR3 length: 13 amino acids. In germline, CDR1 is LNHDA, CDR2 SQIVND (reference sequence). Trimming at V came to 4 bases and at J to 6 bases, leaving 4 bases not matched to a gene. CDR3 loop: CASSRDRASEQYF. CDR3 coding DNA: TGTGCCAGTAGTAGGGACAGGGCGAGCGAGCAGTACTTC.

Of note for this clonotype: A much larger clone lies one base from this, so it may be a read error. The chain carries TRBV28 and TRBJ1-1; D is possibly TRBD1 (5 bases). The germline gives CDR1 MDHEN, CDR2 SYDVKM. This CDR3 contains 15 residues. The DNA for the CDR3 is TGTGCCAGCAGTTTCCTGAGGACACAATCATCGGAAGCTCTCTTT. It is translated as CASSFLRTQSSEALF.

By frequency in the sample, this clonotype is medium-sized. V usage is TRBV12-3 or TRBV12-4 and J usage is TRBJ1-5; D is unresolved. The CDR3 is made up of 14 amino acids. V lost 0 bases and J lost 2, with 5 bases in between. The CDR3 nucleotides read TGTGCCAGCAGTTTAGCTTCTGGCAATCAGCCCCAGCATTTT. Its protein is CASSLASGNQPQHF.

This clonotype is medium-sized by share. The CDR3 coding sequence is TGTGCCAGCAGCTTAGTGGCAGGGGGAGGGACAGATACGCAGTATTTT. It specifies CASSLVAGGGTDTQYF. V usage is TRBV7-9 and J usage is TRBJ2-3; tentatively, D is TRBD1 or TRBD2 (7 bases each). Germline V gene lookup returns CDR1 SEHNR and CDR2 FQNEAQ (reference sequence). The CDR3 runs to 16 residues. V lost 1 base and J 3 bases, leaving 14 bases between the germline ends.

This clonotype has more than one count but fewer than ten. V and J are TRBV11-2 and TRBJ2-7; D perhaps matches TRBD2 (5 bases). Germline-derived CDR1 and CDR2 are SGHAT and FQNNGV. V was shortened by 0 bases and J by 3 bases, with 18 bases between the two germline ends. The CDR3 loop spans 17 amino acids. DNA for the CDR3: TGTGCCAGCAGCTTAGATGATACGGGTGAGGGCTACTACGAGCAGTACTTC. This codes for CASSLDDTGEGYYEQYF.

This clonotype rates as medium-sized. The genes are TRBV12-3 or TRBV12-4 and TRBJ2-3, with D possibly being TRBD1 (6 bases). Trimming removed 1 base at V and 3 bases at J, with 8 bases between. This CDR3 comprises 14 residues. Written as DNA, the CDR3 is TGTGCCAGCAGTTTAGGTAGGGGGACAGATACGCAGTATTTT. Residues: CASSLGRGTDTQYF.

A few counts support this clonotype. The gene calls are TRBV5-5 and TRBJ1-5; D possibly corresponds to TRBD1 (6 bases). The V end lost 0 bases, the J end lost 4 bases, and 14 bases lay between the germline ends. The germline V gene has CDR1 SGHKS and CDR2 YYEKEE (reference sequence). The CDR3 is 16 amino acids. Here the CDR3 reads CASSLGVGALNQPQHF. The CDR3 coding sequence is TGTGCCAGCAGCTTGGGAGTGGGGGCCCTGAATCAGCCCCAGCATTTT.

This clonotype is labeled medium-sized. The rearrangement uses TRBV27 and TRBJ2-7, with no clear D. The CDR3 has 14 residues. The ends were cut back, 5 bases at V and 2 bases at J, with 13 bases in the middle. The germline CDR1 and CDR2 sequences are MNHEY and SMNVEV (reference sequence). DNA of the CDR3: TGTGCCAGCAGTGCAACCGTATCCCCCTACGAGCAGTACTTC. Its translation is CASSATVSPYEQYF.

Sample share makes this clonotype large (0.1 to 1%). The chain is built from TRBV18 and TRBJ1-2; D call uncertain. Trimming cost V 3 bases and J 1 base, with 12 bases left between them. This CDR3 contains 15 residues. Germline-derived CDR1 and CDR2 are KGHSH and LQKENI. The CDR3 bases are TGTGCCAGCTCACCGACCCGTACCTTTAACTATGGCTACACCTTC. Residues: CASSPTRTFNYGYTF.

The chain has TRBV6-2 or TRBV6-3 and TRBJ1-2; D not certain. V was clipped by 2 bases and J by 6 bases, with 7 bases between them. Germline CDR1 MNHEY, CDR2 SVGEGT. This CDR3 has 12 amino acids. The CDR3 sequence: CASSYPDDGYTF. For the CDR3, the DNA is TGTGCCAGCAGTTACCCGGACGATGGCTACACCTTC.

Sample share makes this clonotype large. The CDR3 nucleotides read TGTGCCAGCAGTTCAGGTTTAACGGATCGTAATAATGAAAAACTGTTTTTT. Translated, it gives CASSSGLTDRNNEKLFF. The V call is TRBV27, the J call TRBJ1-4; D gene ambiguous. CDR3 length: 17 residues. From germline, CDR1 is MNHEY and CDR2 SMNVEV (reference sequence). V was cut by 4 bases and J by 4 bases, with 19 bases left in between. Full variable domain (remainder filled in from reference TRBV27 and TRBJ1-4): EAQVTQNPRYLITVTGKKLTVTCSQNMNHEYMSWYRQDPGLGLRQIYYSMNVEVTDKGDVPEGYKVSRKEKRNFPLILESPSPNQTSLYFCASSSGLTDRNNEKLFFGSGTQLSVL.

This clonotype has more than one count but fewer than ten. This chain uses TRBV20-1 with TRBJ2-1; 7 nucleotides align to TRBD1. CDR3 length: 15 amino acids. In germline, CDR1 is DFQATT, CDR2 SNEGSKA (reference sequence). V trimming: 5 bases; J trimming: 6 bases; junction bases outside the gene matches: 13. For the CDR3, the DNA is TGCAGTGCTGGAATCGCCCCAGGGGGACGCAATGAGCAGTTCTTC. Amino acid sequence: CSAGIAPGGRNEQFF.

By frequency in the sample, this clonotype is medium-sized. CDR3: CASSPQRGQAGELFF. CDR3 DNA sequence: TGTGCCAGCTCACCACAAAGGGGGCAAGCCGGGGAGCTGTTTTTT. This sequence joins TRBV18 and TRBJ2-2; TRBD1 aligns across 7 bases. CDR1 KGHSH and CDR2 LQKENI come from the germline V gene. V was clipped by 1 base and J by 6 bases; unmatched bases: 5. The CDR3 length is 15 residues.

This clonotype is termed large. The CDR3 DNA follows: TGTGCCAGCGCAACCCTCCGTGAAAAACTGTTTTTT. It codes for CASATLREKLFF. The rearrangement links TRBV28 to TRBJ1-4; D not resolved. Germline values: CDR1 MDHEN, CDR2 SYDVKM. This CDR3 has 12 residues. Trimming pared 8 bases from V and 7 bases from J, leaving 11 bases between.

This clonotype was seen more than once but under ten times. The chain has TRBV9 and TRBJ1-1, with D possibly TRBD1 on 5 matching bases. With 0 bases removed from V and 1 base from J, the gap between germline ends came to 10 bases. Per the germline V gene, CDR1 is SGDLS and CDR2 is YYNGEE. The CDR3 totals 15 residues. Here the CDR3 reads CASSVVDTGNTEAFF. The CDR3, as DNA: TGTGCCAGCAGCGTAGTGGACACTGGGAACACTGAAGCTTTCTTT.

This clonotype rates as medium-sized. The gene calls are TRBV5-4 and TRBJ1-5; no firm D call. The length of the CDR3 is 14 residues. The germline V gene encodes CDR1 SGHNT and CDR2 YYREEE (reference sequence). Deletions cut 0 bases from V and 5 bases from J, with 9 bases between. The CDR3 here is CASSLDGGHQPQHF. CDR3 nucleotide sequence: TGTGCCAGCAGCTTGGACGGAGGGCATCAGCCCCAGCATTTT.

This clonotype ranks as large. The rearrangement joins TRBV6-6 to TRBJ1-6, with 8 bases fitting TRBD1. V lost 3 bases, J lost 10 bases, and 8 bases stayed unmatched. This CDR3 has 15 amino acids. CDR1 is MNHNY, CDR2 SVGAGI, per germline (reference sequence). The CDR3 nucleotides read TGTGCCAGCAGTTATCTGGCAGGGGGCGAATCACCCCTCCACTTT. Encoded protein: CASSYLAGGESPLHF.

Within the sample, this clonotype is medium-sized (0.01 to 0.1%). The chain has TRBV18 and TRBJ2-7, with TRBD2 matching 12 bases. Germline V gene sequence: CDR1 KGHSH, CDR2 LQKENI. The CDR3 extends over 16 amino acids. V dropped 3 bases and J dropped 5; count of bases not matched to a gene: 8. CDR3 bases: TGTGCCAGCTCACCGACCCTAGCGGGAGGGCCTGACGAGCAGTACTTC. Its translation is CASSPTLAGGPDEQYF.

This clonotype is labeled as medium-sized. The chain uses TRBV28 and TRBJ2-7; 7 positions match TRBD1. The CDR3 consists of 14 residues. V lost 7 bases, J lost 2 bases, and 8 bases stayed unmatched. The V gene's germline CDR1 is MDHEN and CDR2 SYDVKM. CDR3 amino acids: CASTLGQGAYEQYF. CDR3 DNA sequence: TGTGCCAGCACCCTCGGGCAGGGGGCCTACGAGCAGTACTTC.

In this sample, this clonotype turned up a few times. This chain's CDR3 is CASSFRSWTSGAFAEQYF. The CDR3 DNA follows: TGTGCCAGCAGCTTTCGATCCTGGACTAGCGGGGCCTTCGCCGAGCAGTACTTC. This chain joins TRBV7-3 and TRBJ2-7; 12 bases match TRBD2. The V and J ends lost 3 bases and 6 bases, in that order; junction bases with no gene match: 15. This CDR3 has 18 residues. Germline CDR1 SGHTA, CDR2 FQGTGA.

This clonotype is labeled as medium-sized. The J gene is TRBJ2-7, the V gene TRBV30; D is possibly TRBD1 (6 bases). V dropped 4 bases and J dropped 6 bases, with 19 bases sitting between them. CDR3 size: 14 residues. Germline-derived CDR1 and CDR2 are GTSNPN and SVGIG (reference sequence). The CDR3 loop reads CAWTLDSRIREQYF. CDR3 bases: TGTGCCTGGACCCTGGACAGTAGGATCCGCGAGCAGTACTTC.